This T cell receptor (beta chain) originates from a study of cytomegalovirus exposure and HLA in healthy donors (dated by TCRdb to the late 2010s). Some background on the complete study: An earlier analysis of roughly 630 of the donors reported approximately 300 Gb of sequence data and approximately 110 million unique TCR beta sequences from 150 million to 200 million T cells. An early release covering more than 500 HLA-typed donors comprised about 320 gigabases of sequencing data and around 80 million unique TCR sequences. Among the roughly 430 genotyped donors, approximately 77% belonged to the genetic ancestry cluster associated with self-reported Caucasian donors. The aim of the study was to test whether cataloging public T cell receptors could identify signatures of past pathogen exposure. Using immunosequencing, the study profiled T cell repertoires from about 620 subjects and related those repertoires to cytomegalovirus serostatus. In addition to the first cohort of roughly 700 subjects, a separate validation cohort of under 150 different subjects was used. The study combined high-throughput TCR immunosequencing, statistical association of individual TCRs with disease status, and machine learning to predict cytomegalovirus infection status. In a later analysis, previously published TCR beta repertoires from fewer than 750 donors were re-analyzed and high-resolution HLA genotyping was added so that TCR occurrence patterns could be studied. In the later analysis, no new phenotypic data were used to find candidate immune exposures; instead, reliance was placed on TCR beta sequences and their occurrence across donors. An earlier analysis of a few hundred of the donors applied high-throughput TCR beta sequencing to assess whether each TCR beta V gene segment acted as functional or pseudogenic. Donor age, sex, ethnicity and CMV serostatus were collected together with the repertoire data. A later genetic analysis used genome-wide SNP genotypes for 398 of the 666 donors, treating that subset as a discovery cohort. All discovery cohort repertoires had been generated on a single sequencing platform. Both class I and class II loci were covered by HLA typing, at four-digit resolution. Typing coverage differed by locus: A, B, C, DRB1 and DQB1 were typed in roughly 629-640 donors, DQA1 in about 500, DPA1 in approximately 610, and DPB1 in around 490. Because of strong linkage in the cohort, roughly five DR-DQ haplotypes were treated as single units for association and clustering. Across some 400 genotyped donors of the cohort, an average of roughly 250,000 unique TCR beta nucleotide sequences per donor were sequenced, and roughly a sixth of those sequences were non-productive.

The cohort comprised fewer than 750 healthy bone marrow donors. At the time of sampling, every cohort member was nominally healthy, though immune exposures that went unrecorded were likely present. The donor tested CMV seropositive, placing the donor among the 310 or so seropositive members of the cohort. A peripheral blood sample was provided by each donor, and peripheral blood mononuclear cells were used for TCR beta sequencing. The Qiagen DNeasy Blood Extraction Kit was used to extract genomic DNA from the blood cell samples. Summary of the overall study and its limitations: A further reported finding was that TCR beta sequences accurately predicted the HLA-A and HLA-B alleles for most subjects in the first cohort. In vitro tests confirmed that a few of the cytomegalovirus-associated TCR beta chains recognize cytomegalovirus antigens. Approximately 18 rarely observed V segments, including chromosome 9 orphons, were excluded from the earlier analysis of 550 to 700 of the donors because counts were too low. In a later analysis, the rate of TCR association differed among HLA loci, with DRB1 alleles having the most associated TCRs and HLA-C alleles having the fewest. According to the authors, the approach could potentially be generalized to other disease states and immunological phenotypes. According to a later genetic analysis, donors in an Asian-associated ancestry cluster had fewer N-insertions in productive TCRs than the roughly 660-donor mean. The classifier was reported to diagnose cytomegalovirus status with high specificity and sensitivity in both the original and validation cohorts. Some IMGT-functional V segments, including TRBV6-2 and TRBV6-3, could not be distinguished by the 87-base-pair reads and were therefore excluded. The sequencing pipeline was judged likely to have produced a cluster of highly shared sequence variants as a technical artifact. Because HLA typing was unavailable for some donors at each locus, only the typed subset was used in association tests. An earlier analysis of approximately 600 of the donors showed that most TCR beta V segments appeared in productive rearrangements either about 90% or about 30% of the time, which broadly matched IMGT annotations. Most TCR sequences were seen in very few donors, while some public TCRs were found in many individuals. According to a later analysis, parvovirus B19, influenza, CMV and Epstein-Barr virus appeared linked to several top co-occurrence clusters. Correlated functional status among segregating V segments might reflect linkage disequilibrium, but an unknown experimental factor could not be ruled out. The presence/absence analyses assumed that sequencing depth was roughly uniform across donors, and that assumption may not be true. The study gave a list of 150 to 200 TCR beta chains associated with cytomegalovirus. Compared with equally common non-associated chains, HLA-associated TCR beta chains in a later analysis were more clonally expanded and had lower generation probabilities. When HLA alleles, especially DR and DQ, strongly co-occurred, TCR associations were difficult to assign to individual alleles. CMV serostatus was the only immune exposure information available for the cohort. The cohort was sequenced for TCR beta chains only, and without alpha or paired-chain data the features that could be detected were limited. A later genetic analysis associated a missense DCLRE1C variant with V-gene and J-gene trimming of TCR beta chains, and an independent cohort replicated the association. Most CMV-associated TCR beta chains appeared to be HLA-restricted in a later analysis, and the HLA associations seemed to be driven largely by CMV exposure. At a false discovery rate of 0.05, a later analysis linked 16,000 or so TCR beta sequences to specific HLA alleles.

From the cysteine up to the phenylalanine, the CDR3 has a length of 16 residues. CDR3 DNA only is kept here, 48 bases in frame from base 1. CDR1 SEHNR and CDR2 FQNEAQ are derived from the germline V gene (reference sequence). The junction shows trimming of 4 bases on V and 7 bases on J, and the gene matches do not reach 11 bases of it. The library was made by the immunoSEQ multiplex PCR assay. A mixture of 60 forward primers for TCR Vbeta segments and 13 reverse primers for TCR Jbeta segments was used in the multiplex PCR. The CDR3 region of rearranged TCR beta genes was amplified from genomic DNA by a multiplex PCR assay. The Illumina HiSeq System was used to sequence the amplified TCR beta libraries as 87-base-pair reads. Per the source publication's procedure: Across the 600 to 700 repertoires, a later analysis counted 75 million to 90 million unique TCR beta chains, roughly 11 million of which were shared by at least two donors. Raw reads were error-corrected and collapsed into unique sequences by a nearest-neighbor algorithm in which closely related sequences were merged to remove PCR and sequencing errors. To assign V, D and J gene segments, CDR3 sequences were aligned to IMGT reference sequences. For a sequence to be retained, at least a six-nucleotide match to both a V gene segment and a J gene segment was required. A rearrangement was called productive if the CDR3 had no stop codons and remained in frame with V and J, and every other rearrangement was called non-productive. CDR3 was defined according to IMGT convention as the region running from the second conserved V-encoded cysteine to the conserved J-encoded phenylalanine. The earlier analysis of 550 to 650 of the donors excluded any sequence lacking an unambiguous match to a single V gene segment. In an earlier analysis of several hundred of the donors, V segments were called functional above 56.7% productive rearrangements and were called segregating when the between-donor standard deviation exceeded 5%. A statistical classification framework was built for diagnosing cytomegalovirus status from the catalog of TCR beta chain sequences. In a later analysis, V and J genes were assigned by comparing TCR nucleotide sequences against IMGT/GENE-DB human TR gene sequences. The TCRdist pipeline was used in a later analysis to assign CDR3 sequences and most-parsimonious VDJ recombination scenarios. In a later analysis, each TCR beta chain was defined by its CDR3 amino acid sequence together with its V-gene family, and reads without a unique V-gene family were excluded. To address suspected cross-contamination and a sequencing artifact, a later analysis removed approximately 590 highly shared, low-generation-probability nucleotide sequences. In a later analysis, a clonal expansion index was calculated for each public chain from normalized within-repertoire ranks of inferred template counts. In a later analysis, generation probabilities were computed with a VDJ recombination model fitted to out-of-frame rearrangements, and the resulting probabilities were checked against IGoR. Hypergeometric tests were used in a later analysis to score TCR-TCR, TCR-HLA and TCR-CMV co-occurrence, with a repertoire-size bias correction applied to the TCR pairs. In a later analysis, false discovery rates were estimated by permuting HLA or CMV assignments 20 times. A later analysis grouped co-occurring TCRs with DBSCAN, adding TCRdist sequence similarity when clustering within HLA-allele-positive subsets. Repertoires with fewer than 30,000 or more than 120,000 public chains were left out of co-occurrence clustering, as were a handful of repertoires with anomalous nucleotide sharing. TCRdb holds this immuneACCESS table with in-frame rearrangements only. Some clones are missing; in checked studies, unresolved V genes explain under half, and the rest has no known cause. That table gives V, J and clone size, and the DNA gave D and trimming. The sample table shows some 130,000 clones, and 55% to 65% are seen once. About a tenth of the sample belongs to the ten largest clones.

Note on this clone: No antigen is known for it. Base qualities are not recorded, but no much larger clone differs from it by a single base.

The rearranged segments are TRBV7-9 and TRBJ1-4; 8 of the junction bases match TRBD1. Sequencing was done on a sample of PBMCs. This clonotype originated in a man aged 35-49 years in good health and CMV-seropositive. Here is the DNA: TGTGCCAGCAGCTCAGCTCGGACAGGGAGAGGTGAAAAACTGTTTTTT. Its amino acids are CASSSARTGRGEKLFF.